The clone carrying this TCR beta chain was detected ten times or more. The germline CDR1 and CDR2 sequences are SNHLY and FYNNEI. The CDR3 spans 15 residues. V lost 5 bases, J lost 6 bases, and 5 bases stayed unmatched. A single record per CDR3 protein comes from TCRdb applying MiXCR to the reads. The sample has hundreds of thousands of distinct CDR3 sequences; roughly 18% are singletons. The data are from a study of T cell repertoires in cytomegalovirus infection. The origin of this receptor is a human donor in good health (CMV status not recorded). Some clones in this sample may be carry-over from other donors' samples. The chain is built from TRBV2 and TRBJ2-5; 14 nucleotides agree with TRBD2. Material for sequencing was PBMCs. The CDR3 region is CASSSGLAGAQTQYF. The CDR3 DNA reads as TGTGCCAGCAGTTCGGGACTAGCGGGAGCCCAGACCCAGTACTTC. The full variable domain, completed using reference TRBV2 and TRBJ2-5, is EPEVTQTPSHQVTQMGQEVILRCVPISNHLYFYWYRQILGQKVEFLVSFYNNEISEKSEIFDDQFSVERPDGSNFTLKIRSTKLEDSAMYFCASSSGLAGAQTQYFGPGTRLLVL.